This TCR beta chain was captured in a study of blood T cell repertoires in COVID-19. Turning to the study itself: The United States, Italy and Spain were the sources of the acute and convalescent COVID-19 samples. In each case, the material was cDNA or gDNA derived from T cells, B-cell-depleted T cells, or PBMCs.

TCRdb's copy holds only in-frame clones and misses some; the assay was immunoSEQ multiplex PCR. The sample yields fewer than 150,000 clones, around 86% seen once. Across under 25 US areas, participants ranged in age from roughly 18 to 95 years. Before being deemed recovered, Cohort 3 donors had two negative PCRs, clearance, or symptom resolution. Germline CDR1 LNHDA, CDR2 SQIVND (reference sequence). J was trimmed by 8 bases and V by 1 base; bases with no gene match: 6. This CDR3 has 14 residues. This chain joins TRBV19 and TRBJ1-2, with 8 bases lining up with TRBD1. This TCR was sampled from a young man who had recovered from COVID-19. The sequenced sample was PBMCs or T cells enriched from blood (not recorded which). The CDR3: CASSIAQGAGGYTF. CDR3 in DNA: TGTGCCAGTAGTATAGCTCAGGGGGCTGGCGGCTACACCTTC.